This TCR beta chain is from a study of spatial heterogeneity in lung cancer. Noted time point: sample taken at primary tumor resection. Whole RNA came from tumor, nontumor lung or frozen PBMC and was sequenced without being sorted. TCRdb passed the 5' RACE reads through MiXCR, listing each CDR3 protein once. Counted here are under 100,000 distinct CDR3 sequences, roughly 10% occurring once; the ten biggest clones make up less than 9%. In this sample, this clonotype turned up a few times. V lost 1 base and J 4 bases, leaving 8 bases between the germline ends. CDR1 is SEHNR, CDR2 FQNEAQ, per germline (reference sequence). This CDR3 has 15 amino acids.

The rearrangement joins TRBV7-9 to TRBJ2-6, with D unresolved. The sample was PBMCs, taken at surgery. The clonotype comes from a male donor with early-stage non-small cell lung cancer. The CDR3 region is CASSLVSKGANVLTF. The DNA of the CDR3 is TGTGCCAGCAGCTTAGTAAGCAAAGGGGCCAACGTCCTGACTTTC.